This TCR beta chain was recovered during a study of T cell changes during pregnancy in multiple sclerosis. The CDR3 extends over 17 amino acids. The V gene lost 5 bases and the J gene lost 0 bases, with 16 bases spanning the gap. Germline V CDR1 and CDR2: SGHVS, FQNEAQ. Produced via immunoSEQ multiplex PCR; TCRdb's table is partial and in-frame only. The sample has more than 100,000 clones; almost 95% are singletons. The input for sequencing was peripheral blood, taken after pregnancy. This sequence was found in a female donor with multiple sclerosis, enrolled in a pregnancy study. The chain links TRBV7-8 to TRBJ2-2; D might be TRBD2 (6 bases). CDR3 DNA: TGTGCCAGCAGCCCGTCTTCGGGAGCTACGAACACCGGGGAGCTGTTTTTT. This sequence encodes CASSPSSGATNTGELFF.